The subject of this entry is one T cell receptor beta chain. This specimen comes from a study of shared clonotypes between healthy human individuals. The method was immunoSEQ multiplex PCR; TCRdb's version includes in-frame clones alone and lacks a portion of them. The sample lists more than 2,000,000 clones; roughly nine tenths were seen once. CDR3 length equals 15 residues. The J segment lost 7 bases and the V segment lost 5 bases, leaving 14 bases of the junction unmatched. CDR1 SGHTA and CDR2 FQGNSA come from the germline V gene. Material for sequencing was naive CD4+ T cells sorted from blood. Subset defined: CD45RA+ positively selected. The V gene is TRBV7-2, the J gene TRBJ2-7, with 7 bases fitting TRBD2. This sequence originates from a man younger than 35 in good health. The DNA of the CDR3 is TGTGCCAGCAGCCACCAGGGACTGGGGGGGAGGGAGCAGTACTTC. Its protein product is CASSHQGLGGREQYF.